The 30 T cell receptor beta chains below were found in one sample sequenced in a study of spatial heterogeneity in lung cancer. TCRdb reanalysed the 5' RACE reads using MiXCR and keeps one entry per CDR3 protein. Among roughly 120,000 distinct CDR3 sequences listed, about 12% were seen once. Time point of the sample: blood at routine non-recurrence follow-up after resection. Researchers sequenced whole RNA taken from tumor, nontumor lung or frozen PBMC without sorting. The sequencing used PBMCs, collected at follow-up. The receptors derive from a male donor with early-stage non-small cell lung cancer.

V usage is TRBV27 and J usage is TRBJ2-7; the D gene is possibly TRBD1 (5 bases). The CDR3 totals 14 residues. The V gene's germline CDR1 is MNHEY and CDR2 SMNVEV (reference sequence). Trimming took off 0 bases at V and 12 bases at J, with 18 bases between the two ends. The CDR3 sequence is CASSLSAPKGLGYF. The CDR3 nucleotides are TGTGCCAGCAGTTTATCAGCGCCCAAGGGGCTGGGGTACTTC.

There are a few counts of this clonotype. V is TRBV4-2 and J is TRBJ2-7; TRBD2 agrees at 10 bases. CDR1 and CDR2 from the germline V gene are LGHNA and YNFKEQ. The V gene end was trimmed by 2 bases and the J gene end by 0 bases; junction bases not matched to a gene: 4. The CDR3 spans 16 residues. CDR3 DNA sequence: TGTGCCAGCAGCCAACTAAGCGGGGGGGCCTCCTACGAGCAGTACTTC. This codes for CASSQLSGGASYEQYF.

This clonotype was seen only a few times. The rearrangement links TRBV5-1 to TRBJ1-1; D is unresolved. V lost 0 bases to trimming and J lost 1 base, with 10 bases between them. Germline CDR1 and CDR2: SGHRS and YFSETQ. The CDR3 is 15 amino acids. The CDR3 coding sequence is TGCGCCAGCAGCTTGGATGGGCGGCGGAACACTGAAGCTTTCTTT. Protein product: CASSLDGRRNTEAFF.

The sample holds many counts of this clonotype. This sequence joins TRBV5-4 and TRBJ2-2; no clear D. This CDR3 is built from 12 residues. Germline assignment: CDR1 SGHNT and CDR2 YYREEE (reference sequence). V lost 0 bases and J 7 bases, leaving 4 bases between the germline ends. The chain's CDR3 is CASSLAGGELFF. DNA for the CDR3: TGTGCCAGCAGCTTGGCCGGCGGGGAGCTGTTTTTT. The full variable domain, with the rest looked up from reference TRBV5-4 and TRBJ2-2, is ETGVTQSPTHLIKTRGQQVTLRCSSQSGHNTVSWYQQALGQGPQFIFQYYREEENGRGNFPPRFSGLQFPNYSSELNVNALELDDSALYLCASSLAGGELFFGEGSRLTVL.

This clonotype was recorded at least ten times. The chain joins TRBV10-3 to TRBJ2-7; D ambiguous. This CDR3 is built from 12 residues. Germline V gene sequence: CDR1 ENHRY, CDR2 SYGVKD. V lost 4 bases and J lost 6, with 10 bases in between. The CDR3: CAISVDEAEQYF. DNA for the CDR3: TGTGCCATCAGTGTCGATGAGGCCGAGCAGTACTTC.

V gene TRBV12-3 or TRBV12-4 combines with J gene TRBJ1-1; D unclear. The CDR3 totals 12 residues. V dropped 6 bases and J dropped 5 bases, with 10 bases sitting between them. The CDR3 reads CASSFGWTEAFF. In DNA form, the CDR3 reads TGTGCCAGCAGCTTCGGGTGGACTGAAGCTTTCTTT.

The chain has TRBV7-2 and TRBJ2-7; D call uncertain. From germline, CDR1 is SGHTA and CDR2 FQGNSA. The V end lost 5 bases, the J end lost 7 bases, and 12 bases lay between the germline ends. The CDR3 runs 12 residues. The CDR3 DNA reads TGTGCCAGCAGCCTGAACAGTCGTGAGCAGTACTTC. Protein sequence: CASSLNSREQYF. The full variable domain, completed using reference TRBV7-2 and TRBJ2-7, is GAGVSQSPSNKVTEKGKDVELRCDPISGHTALYWYRQSLGQGLEFLIYFQGNSAPDKSGLPSDRFSAERTGGSVSTLTIQRTQQEDSAVYLCASSLNSREQYFGPGTRLTVT.

This clonotype was detected a few times. The germline gene is not matched at one end of the junction; a read error may be the cause. The gene calls are TRBV5-4 and TRBJ2-1; 9 bases are a match to TRBD1. This CDR3 has 15 residues. CDR1 SGHNT and CDR2 YYREEE come from the germline V gene (reference sequence). This chain's CDR3 is CASRLDRGGYNEQFF. CDR3 nucleotide sequence: TGTGCCAGCAGGTTGGACAGGGGAGGCTACAATGAGCAGTTCTTC.

This clonotype was counted many times. The V gene is TRBV7-9, the J gene TRBJ1-1; a weak D match, TRBD1 (5 bases). The CDR3 length is 15 residues. V shed 5 bases and J shed 1 base, with 14 bases lying between them. Per the germline V gene, CDR1 is SEHNR and CDR2 is FQNEAQ (reference sequence). Here the CDR3 reads CASSRWQGSNTEAFF. The CDR3 DNA sequence: TGTGCCAGCAGCCGTTGGCAGGGATCGAACACTGAAGCTTTCTTT. The full variable domain, rest sourced from reference TRBV7-9 and TRBJ1-1, is DTGVSQNPRHKITKRGQNVTFRCDPISEHNRLYWYRQTLGQGPEFLTYFQNEAQLEKSRLLSDRFSAERPKGSFSTLEIQRTEQGDSAMYLCASSRWQGSNTEAFFGQGTRLTVV.

This clonotype was seen repeatedly, ten times or more. The chain is built from TRBV12-3 or TRBV12-4 and TRBJ2-3; TRBD1 or TRBD2 may be the D gene (5 bases each). The V end was cut by 7 bases, the J end by 3 bases, with 17 bases between. The CDR3 is 15 residues long. This chain's CDR3 is CASTPGRPMTDTQYF. DNA for the CDR3: TGTGCCAGCACCCCAGGGAGACCTATGACAGATACGCAGTATTTT.

This chain connects TRBV13 to TRBJ2-3, with TRBD2 identical over 8 bases. The CDR3 contains 14 residues. After removal of 6 bases from V and 8 bases from J, the junction contained 10 bases not matched to a gene. In germline, CDR1 is PRHDT, CDR2 FYEKMQ (reference sequence). The CDR3 DNA reads TGTGCCAGCAGGAGACCGGGGGGGCCGGGTACGCAGTATTTT. Encoded protein: CASRRPGGPGTQYF. Using reference TRBV13 and TRBJ2-3 for the parts outside the CDR3, the full variable domain is AAGVIQSPRHLIKEKRETATLKCYPIPRHDTVYWYQQGPGQDPQFLISFYEKMQSDKGSIPDRFSAQQFSDYHSELNMSSLELGDSALYFCASRRPGGPGTQYFGPGTRLTVL.

In its sample, this clonotype was seen many times. The chain has TRBV7-9 and TRBJ2-6; D ambiguous. CDR1 and CDR2 from the germline V gene are SEHNR and FQNEAQ (reference sequence). Trimming shortened V by 3 bases and J by 3 bases, and 0 bases separated the two germline ends. There are 12 residues in the CDR3. CDR3 in amino acids: CASSFGANVLTF. The CDR3 nucleotides are TGTGCCAGCAGCTTTGGGGCCAACGTCCTGACTTTC.

This clonotype was found many times. The chain recombines TRBV29-1 with TRBJ1-2; TRBD1 agrees at 7 bases. Unmatched junction bases numbered 4, after V lost 0 bases and J lost 0 bases. This CDR3 has 15 residues. Germline V gives CDR1 SQVTM, CDR2 ANQGSEA. This CDR3 is CSVEDPQGANYGYTF. For the CDR3, the DNA is TGCAGCGTTGAAGATCCCCAGGGGGCTAACTATGGCTACACCTTC. Together with reference TRBV29-1 and TRBJ1-2, the CDR3 gives the full variable domain: SAVISQKPSRDICQRGTSLTIQCQVDSQVTMMFWYRQQPGQSLTLIATANQGSEATYESGFVIDKFPISRPNLTFSTLTVSNMSPEDSSIYLCSVEDPQGANYGYTFGSGTRLTVV.

The table lists this clonotype with many counts. The V call is TRBV7-8, the J call TRBJ1-2, with 8 bases aligning to TRBD1. The CDR3 has 13 residues. Germline V gene lookup returns CDR1 SGHVS and CDR2 FQNEAQ. J was trimmed by 6 bases and V by 4 bases; bases with no gene match: 4. The CDR3 region has the DNA TGTGCCAGCAGCTCAAGGACAGGGCATGGCTACACCTTC. Its translation is CASSSRTGHGYTF.

This clonotype was counted at least ten times. The genes are TRBV9 and TRBJ1-5; D ambiguous. Germline V CDR1 and CDR2: SGDLS, YYNGEE. The CDR3 has 13 residues. The V gene lost 0 bases and the J gene lost 2 bases, with 3 bases spanning the gap. The CDR3, as DNA: TGTGCCAGCAGCGTAGGGCGCAATCAGCCCCAGCATTTT. This codes for CASSVGRNQPQHF.

This clonotype was counted only a few times. The CDR3 nucleotides read TGTGCCAGTAGTATGGCCCTCGCGGAGACCCAGTACTTC. It encodes CASSMALAETQYF. The chain combines TRBV19 with TRBJ2-5; no clear D. The CDR3 length is 13 residues. Trimming took off 3 bases at V and 5 bases at J, with 10 bases between the two ends. The V gene's germline CDR1 is LNHDA and CDR2 SQIVND (reference sequence).

Turning to this clonotype: Being one base from a much bigger clone, this may be a read error. The chain combines TRBV10-3 with TRBJ2-1, with TRBD2 matching over 11 bases. In germline, CDR1 is ENHRY, CDR2 SYGVKD. The CDR3 spans 15 residues. CDR3 amino acids: CAIRGSGGDYSEQFF. DNA for the CDR3: TGTGCCATCAGGGGTAGCGGGGGGGACTACAGTGAGCAGTTCTTC.

The gene calls are TRBV25-1 and TRBJ1-4, with D perhaps TRBD1 (6 bases). Trimming stripped 6 bases from V and 0 bases from J, with 11 bases between. CDR3 length equals 15 residues. Germline V gene sequence: CDR1 MGHDK, CDR2 SYGVNS. CDR3: CASSKQGPTNEKLFF. The CDR3 DNA reads TGTGCCAGCAGCAAACAGGGTCCAACTAATGAAAAACTGTTTTTT.

The V gene is TRBV6-5, the J gene TRBJ1-4, with D unclear. Trimming shortened V by 6 bases and J by 7 bases, and 12 bases separated the two germline ends. Per the germline V gene, CDR1 is MNHEY and CDR2 is SVGAGI. This CDR3 region has 13 residues. DNA of the CDR3: TGTGCCAGCAGCCCCGTTAGTAGTGAAAAACTGTTTTTT. It encodes CASSPVSSEKLFF.

The chain joins TRBV4-2 to TRBJ1-2, with 7 bases lining up with TRBD1. The CDR3 is made up of 17 amino acids. The V and J ends lost 3 bases and 5 bases, in that order; junction bases with no gene match: 15. Germline assignment: CDR1 LGHNA and CDR2 YNFKEQ. CDR3 loop: CASSQETGSPNGYGYTF. CDR3 DNA: TGTGCCAGCAGCCAGGAGACAGGGTCCCCAAACGGGTATGGCTACACCTTC.

The sample holds a few counts of this clonotype. This chain joins TRBV7-3 and TRBJ2-5; D may be TRBD1 or TRBD2 (6 bases each). The germline V gene encodes CDR1 SGHTA and CDR2 FQGTGA. Trimming took 5 bases from V and 2 from J, leaving 15 bases between them. The CDR3 contains 15 residues. The CDR3 is CASSQGTGRQETQYF. DNA of the CDR3: TGTGCCAGCAGCCAGGGGACTGGCCGGCAAGAGACCCAGTACTTC.

There are a few counts of this clonotype. This may arise from a read error, as a much more abundant clone is one base away. The chain uses TRBV14 and TRBJ1-1, with unresolved D. V dropped 3 bases and J dropped 0 bases, with 2 bases sitting between them. Germline V gene lookup returns CDR1 SGHDN and CDR2 FVKESK. The CDR3 extends over 12 amino acids. CDR3 protein: CASSQVNTEAFF. The CDR3, as DNA: TGTGCCAGCAGCCAGGTGAACACTGAAGCTTTCTTT.

This clonotype was observed a few times. Here the CDR3 DNA reads TGTGCCAGCAGTTACTCGATGCGGGCCGCACGGGGGGAGCAGTACTTC. Its translation is CASSYSMRAARGEQYF. This chain connects TRBV6-5 to TRBJ2-7, with D possibly matching TRBD2 (6 bases). Trimming shortened V by 0 bases and J by 7 bases, and 19 bases separated the two germline ends. The CDR3 length is 16 residues. From germline, CDR1 is MNHEY and CDR2 SVGAGI.

This clonotype was seen only a few times. This chain connects TRBV7-2 to TRBJ2-5, with 7 nucleotides matching TRBD1. The V gene end was trimmed by 5 bases and the J gene end by 5 bases; junction bases not matched to a gene: 5. The CDR3 has 13 residues. From germline, CDR1 is SGHTA and CDR2 FQGNSA. CDR3 protein: CASSRQGGETQYF. For the CDR3, the DNA is TGTGCCAGCAGCCGACAGGGCGGGGAGACCCAGTACTTC.

This clonotype was detected a few times. V gene TRBV18 combines with J gene TRBJ1-1, with D perhaps TRBD1 (6 bases). CDR1 KGHSH and CDR2 LQKENI come from the germline V gene. The CDR3 contains 13 residues. Deletions cut 3 bases from V and 7 bases from J, with 12 bases between. CDR3 in DNA: TGTGCCAGCTCACCGACCGGGACAAATGAAGCTTTCTTT. As protein: CASSPTGTNEAFF.

The rearrangement uses TRBV14 and TRBJ1-5; 12 nucleotides match TRBD1. The CDR3 is 17 amino acids. The V segment lost 0 bases and the J segment 5 bases; nucleotides outside the gene matches: 5. Germline V gene data show CDR1 as SGHDN and CDR2 as FVKESK. CDR3 loop: CASSQELGQGAHQPQHF. The CDR3 DNA is TGTGCCAGCAGCCAAGAATTGGGACAGGGGGCTCATCAGCCCCAGCATTTT.

In this sample, this clonotype turned up many times. The chain recombines TRBV20-1 with TRBJ1-1; D is unresolved. The germline V gene has CDR1 DFQATT and CDR2 SNEGSKA (reference sequence). CDR3 length equals 14 residues. Trimming cost V 1 base and J 1 base, with 10 bases left between them. CDR3 amino acids: CSARGALWNTEAFF. CDR3 bases: TGCAGTGCTAGAGGGGCCTTATGGAACACTGAAGCTTTCTTT.

The V call is TRBV4-1, the J call TRBJ1-2, with D uncertain. The CDR3 spans 16 residues. Germline CDR1 MGHRA, CDR2 YSYEKL. The V and J ends lost 0 bases and 4 bases respectively, with 15 bases between them. The CDR3 sequence is CASSQDSGSLPYGYTF. The DNA for the CDR3 is TGCGCCAGCAGCCAAGACTCGGGATCCCTCCCCTATGGCTACACCTTC.

The chain combines TRBV30 with TRBJ2-7, with 9 bases aligning to TRBD1. Germline loops: CDR1 GTSNPN, CDR2 SVGIG (reference sequence). The length of the CDR3 is 13 residues. With 5 bases clipped from V and 1 base from J, the junction kept 3 bases outside the gene matches. As DNA, the CDR3 is TGTGCCTGGGACAGGGGGAATTCCTACGAGCAGTACTTC. Encoded protein: CAWDRGNSYEQYF.

This clonotype was counted only a few times. The V call is TRBV6-6, the J call TRBJ2-7; 7 bases map to TRBD1. The CDR3 has 13 residues. Germline loops: CDR1 MNHNY, CDR2 SVGAGI (reference sequence). Trimming took 5 bases from V and 6 from J; bases not matched to a gene: 7. The CDR3: CASSNRQGREQYF. The CDR3 DNA reads as TGTGCCAGCAGTAATCGACAGGGTCGCGAGCAGTACTTC.